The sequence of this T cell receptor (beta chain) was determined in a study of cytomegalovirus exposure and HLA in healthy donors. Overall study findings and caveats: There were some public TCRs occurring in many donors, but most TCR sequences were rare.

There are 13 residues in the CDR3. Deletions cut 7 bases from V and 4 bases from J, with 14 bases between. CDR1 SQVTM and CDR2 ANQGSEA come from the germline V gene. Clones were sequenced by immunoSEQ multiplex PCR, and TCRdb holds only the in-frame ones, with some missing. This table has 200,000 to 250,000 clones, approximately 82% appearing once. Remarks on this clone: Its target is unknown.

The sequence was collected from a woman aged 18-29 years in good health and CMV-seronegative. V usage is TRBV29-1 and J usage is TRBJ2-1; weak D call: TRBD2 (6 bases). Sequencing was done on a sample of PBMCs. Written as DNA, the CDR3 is TGCAGCGCGGGTGATAGCGGTTACAATGAGCAGTTCTTC. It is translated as CSAGDSGYNEQFF.